These 9 T cell receptor beta chains share one sample of origin, sequenced in a study of control samples from healthy donors and cancer patients. Assay: immunoSEQ multiplex PCR; the TCRdb copy retains only in-frame clones and omits some. In the table there are around 150,000 clones, about 90% of which are singletons. The sample consisted of blood. The receptors here all came from a man aged 30-40 years in good health.

The chain has TRBV28 and TRBJ1-2, with D unresolved. The V end was cut by 4 bases, the J end by 2 bases, with 14 bases between. CDR1 and CDR2 from the germline V gene are MDHEN and SYDVKM. The CDR3 runs 15 residues. The CDR3 is CASSSPPLKNYGYTF. Written as DNA, the CDR3 is TGTGCCAGCAGTTCGCCACCCCTTAAGAACTATGGCTACACCTTC.

V gene TRBV4-1 combines with J gene TRBJ2-1; tentatively, D is TRBD1 (6 bases). This CDR3 is 18 amino acids long. V shed 1 base and J shed 4 bases, with 20 bases lying between them. The V gene's germline CDR1 is MGHRA and CDR2 YSYEKL. CDR3 protein: CASSQGISAGVLYNEQFF. The CDR3, as DNA: TGCGCCAGCAGCCAAGGTATTTCGGCAGGGGTGTTATACAATGAGCAGTTCTTC.

J is TRBJ1-1 and V is TRBV5-1; D is unresolved. Germline values: CDR1 SGHRS, CDR2 YFSETQ. V was trimmed by 5 bases and J by 1 base, leaving 9 bases between them. This CDR3 region has 13 residues. The CDR3 region is CASSLRENTEAFF. The DNA for the CDR3 is TGCGCCAGCAGTCTTCGGGAGAACACTGAAGCTTTCTTT.

The gene calls are TRBV7-6 and TRBJ2-7; D gene unclear. CDR1 is SGHVS and CDR2 is FNYEAQ in the germline V gene. V dropped 1 base and J dropped 3 bases, with 16 bases sitting between them. The CDR3 is 16 amino acids. The CDR3 loop reads CASSLDEDPAFYEQYF. In DNA form, the CDR3 reads TGTGCCAGCAGCTTAGACGAGGACCCGGCGTTCTACGAGCAGTACTTC.

This clone was recorded once. The V gene is TRBV6-1, the J gene TRBJ1-1, with 9 bases fitting TRBD1. CDR1 is MNHNS and CDR2 is SASEGT in the germline V gene. The CDR3 is 14 amino acids. V shed 2 bases, J shed 6 bases, and the junction held 4 bases outside the gene matches. The CDR3 spells CASSELGQGSEAFF. DNA for the CDR3: TGTGCCAGCAGTGAATTGGGACAGGGTTCTGAAGCTTTCTTT.

This chain uses TRBV19 with TRBJ2-2; a weak D match, TRBD2 (6 bases). Germline V lookup: CDR1 LNHDA, CDR2 SQIVND (reference sequence). Trimming removed 3 bases from V and 2 bases from J, with 16 bases in between. CDR3 size: 17 residues. CDR3 bases: TGTGCCAGTAGTATGAGGAGGGAAGTGATAAACACCGGGGAGCTGTTTTTT. This gives the protein CASSMRREVINTGELFF.

The chain joins TRBV4-3 to TRBJ1-2; TRBD1 might be the D (5 bases). The germline gives CDR1 LGHNA, CDR2 YSLEER. The CDR3 runs to 15 residues. Trimming took off 0 bases at V and 4 bases at J, with 12 bases between the two ends. The CDR3 DNA reads TGCGCCAGCAGCCAAGATTCGGGACCGGTCTATGGCTACACCTTC. This gives the protein CASSQDSGPVYGYTF.

As concerns this clone: Other DNA sequences from this sample encode an identical CDR3 as well. The chain links TRBV12-3 or TRBV12-4 to TRBJ1-4; D unclear. Trimming took off 1 base at V and 7 bases at J, with 1 base between the two ends. CDR3 length equals 11 residues. The chain's CDR3 is CASSLGEKLFF. The CDR3, as DNA: TGTGCCAGCAGTTTAGGTGAAAAACTGTTTTTT.

V is TRBV18 and J is TRBJ2-7; no clear D. Per germline, CDR1 KGHSH and CDR2 LQKENI. V was trimmed by 3 bases and J by 6 bases, leaving 9 bases between them. The CDR3 totals 12 residues. CDR3 bases: TGTGCCAGCTCACCCGTCACGCGCGAGCAGTACTTC. It encodes CASSPVTREQYF.